This passage covers 4 T cell receptor beta chains from one sample sequenced in a study of T cell repertoires in cytomegalovirus infection. From the reads, TCRdb called clonotypes with MiXCR, one entry per CDR3 protein. The sample has hundreds of thousands of distinct CDR3 sequences, roughly 35% seen once. The sequenced material came from PBMCs. Every receptor here comes from a human donor in good health (CMV status not recorded). Some clones in this sample may be carry-over from other donors' samples.

This clonotype showed up just once. A read error is possible here, since a much larger clone lies one base away. The chain links TRBV7-2 to TRBJ2-4, with D perhaps given as TRBD1 or TRBD2 (6 bases each). The CDR3 loop spans 13 amino acids. Germline V gene lookup returns CDR1 SGHTA and CDR2 FQGNSA. The CDR3 spells CASSFVSGDIPYF. The CDR3 region has the DNA TGTGCCAGCAGCTTCGTGTCGGGGGACATTCCGTACTTC.

This clonotype has just a few counts. The rearrangement joins TRBV20-1 to TRBJ1-5; maybe TRBD1 (6 bases). There are 17 residues in the CDR3. Trimming removed 1 base at V and 2 bases at J, with 18 bases between. Germline CDR1 and CDR2: DFQATT and SNEGSKA (reference sequence). CDR3 coding DNA: TGCAGTGCTAGAGGAGGGGGAGGGGTAGGGGGCAATCAGCCCCAGCATTTT. The encoded protein is CSARGGGGVGGNQPQHF.

Concerning this clonotype itself: Because the CDR3 is missing its conserved closing phenylalanine or tryptophan, this is likely a read error. The chain has TRBV5-1 and TRBJ1-1; D remains unclear. The V and J ends lost 3 bases and 0 bases respectively, with 9 bases between them. The germline V gene has CDR1 SGHRS and CDR2 YFSETQ. The CDR3 totals 14 residues. The CDR3 DNA reads as TGCGCCAGCAGCTCGGGTGCTGTGAACACTGAAGCTTTCTGT. As protein: CASSSGAVNTEAFC.

This clonotype has only a few counts. The chain recombines TRBV6-5 with TRBJ1-3; TRBD1 might be the D (5 bases). V gave up 2 bases and J gave up 2 bases, with 13 bases separating them. Germline CDR1 and CDR2: MNHEY and SVGAGI. The CDR3 has 16 amino acids. The CDR3 DNA follows: TGTGCCAGCAGTTACAAGGGACCCCGAACTGGAAACACCATATATTTT. Its translation: CASSYKGPRTGNTIYF.